Sequencing of this TCR beta chain was carried out in a study of CD8 T cells in ankylosing spondylitis. This clonotype was observed a handful of times. A much larger clone is a single base away; this may be a read error. Trimming stripped 2 bases from V and 9 bases from J, with 8 bases between. From germline, CDR1 is SGHDT and CDR2 YYEEEE. This CDR3 contains 11 residues. TCRdb reprocessed the 5' RACE reads via MiXCR and lists one record per CDR3 protein. The profile covers tens of thousands of distinct CDR3 sequences, with 5.3% appearing a single time and 2.2% taken by the ten largest. Sequencing used blood, either unsorted or a sorted T cell fraction (not recorded which). The clonotype was recovered from a male donor with ankylosing spondylitis or in good health (not recorded which). The genes are TRBV5-6 and TRBJ2-5, with D maybe TRBD2 (5 bases). CDR3 sequence (DNA): TGTGCCAGCAGCTTTTCGGAGGCCCAGTACTTC. This codes for CASSFSEAQYF.